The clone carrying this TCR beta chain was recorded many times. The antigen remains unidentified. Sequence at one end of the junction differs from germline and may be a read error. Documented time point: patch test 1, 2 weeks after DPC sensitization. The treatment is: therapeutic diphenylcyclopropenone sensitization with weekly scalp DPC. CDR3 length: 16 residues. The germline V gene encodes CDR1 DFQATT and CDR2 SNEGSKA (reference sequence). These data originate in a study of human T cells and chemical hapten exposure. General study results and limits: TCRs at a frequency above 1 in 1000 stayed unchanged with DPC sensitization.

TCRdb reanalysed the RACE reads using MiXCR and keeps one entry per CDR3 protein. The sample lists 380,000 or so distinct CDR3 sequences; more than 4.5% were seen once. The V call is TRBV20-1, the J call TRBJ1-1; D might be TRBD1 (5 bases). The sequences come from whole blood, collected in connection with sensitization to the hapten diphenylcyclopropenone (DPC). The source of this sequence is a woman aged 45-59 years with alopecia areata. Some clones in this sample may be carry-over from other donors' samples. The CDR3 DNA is TGCAGTGCCAGAGATCCGGGACGGATCATGAACACTGAAGCTTTCTTT. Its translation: CSARDPGRIMNTEAFF.